Listed below are T cell receptor beta chains from one sample, sequenced in a study of blood T cell repertoires in COVID-19. Sequencing was performed with immunoSEQ multiplex PCR; in TCRdb, only in-frame clones are kept and a portion is missing. This table holds under 200,000 clones, 70% to 85% found once. Source material: peripheral blood. These receptors came from a woman over 75 with acute or convalescent COVID-19. The CDR3 runs from the conserved cysteine through the conserved F or W. D genes are given only for firm matches. A clone size is listed for some rows: how often the clone was seen (once, few, many), or a class if it is expanded.

>TRBD1|-|TRBJ1-3|TRBV9
TGTGCCAGCAGCAAACCGGGACAGAAAGGTGGAAACACCATATATTTT
CASSKPGQKGGNTIYF
>-|-|TRBJ1-5|TRBV18
TGTCCCCAGGGAGGACCGGCGGGTGAGCCCCAGCATTTT
CPQGGPAGEPQHF
>-|-|TRBJ1-5|TRBV19
TGTGCCAGTAGTATAACGGGGGGGGCTCAGCCCCAGCATTTT
CASSITGGAQPQHF
>-|-|TRBJ1-3|TRBV10-3
TGTGCCATGGAACCAGACACCCGCGACACCATATATTTT
CAMEPDTRDTIYF
>-|few|TRBJ1-1|TRBV3-1/TRBV3-2
TGTGCCAGCAGCCAGCAACAGGGAACACGGAACACTGAAGCTTTCTTT
CASSQQQGTRNTEAFF
>TRBD1|few|TRBJ2-1|TRBV12-5
TGTGCTAGTGGTCTTTCTCCGGGACAGGGGATTGAGGAGCAGTTCTTC
CASGLSPGQGIEEQFF
>-|-|TRBJ2-3|TRBV3-1/TRBV3-2
TGTGCCAGCAGCCAGAGCCGCGGGGAGGTGGCAGATACGCAGTATTTT
CASSQSRGEVADTQYF
>TRBD1|-|TRBJ1-2|TRBV15
TGTGCCACCAGCAGAGACGGGACAGTTGGAGGCTACACCTTC
CATSRDGTVGGYTF
>-|once|TRBJ2-5|TRBV27
TGTGCCAGCAGTTTGTACGGGGTACTAGGAGAGATCCAGTACTTC
CASSLYGVLGEIQYF
>TRBD2|-|TRBJ2-3|TRBV30
TGTGCCTGGAGTTTGGGCGGGAGCCCAGATACGCAGTATTTT
CAWSLGGSPDTQYF
>-|-|TRBJ2-3|TRBV5-1
TGCGCCAGCAGCTTGGATGTAAACACAGATACGCAGTATTTT
CASSLDVNTDTQYF
>TRBD1|-|TRBJ1-1|TRBV19
TGTGCCAGTAGTACGACCGGGACAGCGAACACTGAAGCTTTCTTT
CASSTTGTANTEAFF
>-|once|TRBJ2-6|TRBV7-6
TGTGCCAGCAGCGGTTTGGCCTCTGGGGCCAACGTCCTGACTTTC
CASSGLASGANVLTF
>-|-|TRBJ2-1|TRBV5-1
TGCGCCAGCAGCCGGTTCCAGTCAGGGTCTCGGAATGAGCAGTTCTTC
CASSRFQSGSRNEQFF
>-|few|TRBJ2-7|TRBV21-1
TGTGCCAGCAGCAAAGCGCTGGGCAGGGTGAGCGAGCAGTACTTC
CASSKALGRVSEQYF
>-|-|TRBJ1-2|TRBV7-9
TGTGCCAGCAGCTTAGGGGGGGATGGCTACACCTTC
CASSLGGDGYTF
>-|many|TRBJ2-7|TRBV7-2
TGTGCCAGCAGCCCCCGCCGGCGGGAAACAGCCTACGAGCAGTACTTC
CASSPRRRETAYEQYF
>-|once|TRBJ2-1|TRBV5-6
TGTGCCAGCAGCTTGGCTACGAATGAGCAGTTCTTC
CASSLATNEQFF
>TRBD1|-|TRBJ1-2|TRBV28
TGTGCCAGCAGTTTACAGGGGGTTAGCTATGGCTACACCTTC
CASSLQGVSYGYTF